A selection of T cell receptor beta chains follows, all from one sample in a study of blood T cell repertoires in COVID-19. The repertoire was sequenced with immunoSEQ multiplex PCR; TCRdb's copy has only in-frame clones and lacks some. Of 200,000 to 300,000 clones listed, about 85% are singletons. Specimen: peripheral blood. All receptors come from a woman older than 75 with acute or convalescent COVID-19. Both conserved end residues are part of each CDR3. A D gene is named only where the DNA matches it firmly. For some rows the clone size is stated as once, few or many, or as a class when expanded; others skip it.

j_gene,abundance,v_gene,d_gene,CDR3nt,CDR3aa
TRBJ2-2,few,TRBV29-1,NA,TGCAGCGTCTCCGGGTCCAATTCCGCCGGGGAGCTGTTTTTT,CSVSGSNSAGELFF
TRBJ1-4,once,TRBV29-1,NA,TGCAGCGTTAGTAGTCGAGAAAAACTGTTTTTT,CSVSSREKLFF
TRBJ2-5,NA,TRBV7-2,NA,TGTGCCAGCAGCTTAGTGGTAAACAGCCAAGAGACCCAGTACTTC,CASSLVVNSQETQYF
TRBJ1-1,NA,TRBV6-5,NA,TGTGCCAGCACCATACGCGGGAGGAACACTGAAGCTTTCTTT,CASTIRGRNTEAFF
TRBJ1-1,NA,TRBV30,NA,TGTGCCTGGATGGCTGGCCCCTCCACTGAAGCTTTCTTT,CAWMAGPSTEAFF
TRBJ2-1,once,TRBV5-1,TRBD2,TGCGCCAGCAGCTTAATAGGACTAGCGGGGGCCAATGAGCAGTTCTTC,CASSLIGLAGANEQFF
TRBJ1-2,NA,TRBV29-1,NA,TGCAGCGTTGGTGCAGGCTATGGCTACACCTTC,CSVGAGYGYTF
TRBJ1-1,NA,TRBV5-1,TRBD1,TGCGCCAGCAGCTTGGTTCTTCAGGGGGCGCCGGACACTGAAGCTTTCTTT,CASSLVLQGAPDTEAFF
TRBJ2-3,NA,TRBV7-9,NA,TGTGCCAGCAGCTTATCTTCGGGACACACAGATACGCAGTATTTT,CASSLSSGHTDTQYF
TRBJ2-3,NA,TRBV19,NA,TGTGCCAGTAGTATTCGGGTGAGCCGGGCAGATACGCAGTATTTT,CASSIRVSRADTQYF
TRBJ2-3,NA,TRBV30,TRBD2,TGTGCCTGGAAGGGCGGGAGGGGGGATACGCAGTATTTT,CAWKGGRGDTQYF
TRBJ2-7,NA,TRBV2,NA,TGTGCCACCAGCGTAGCTGCCTACGAGCAGTACTTC,CATSVAAYEQYF
TRBJ2-5,NA,TRBV19,NA,TGTGCCAGTAGTATGTTCTACCAAGAGACCCAGTACTTC,CASSMFYQETQYF
TRBJ2-1,NA,TRBV28,TRBD2,TGCCGAGCGGGACTATCCTACAATGAGCAGTTCTTC,CRAGLSYNEQFF
TRBJ2-3,NA,TRBV6-1,NA,TGTGCCAGCAGTGAATTAGCTAGCTCAGATACGCAGTATTTT,CASSELASSDTQYF
TRBJ1-6,NA,TRBV28,NA,TGTGCCAGCAGTTTTTCGTCAGTACGTTCACCCCTCCACTTT,CASSFSSVRSPLHF
TRBJ1-5,many,TRBV30,TRBD1,TGTGCCTGGTCTGAGACAGGGAGTAGCAATCAGCCCCAGCATTTT,CAWSETGSSNQPQHF
TRBJ2-5,NA,TRBV9,TRBD2,TGTGCCAGCAGCGTAGTACTAGCGGGGCAGACCCAGTACTTC,CASSVVLAGQTQYF
TRBJ2-7,NA,TRBV7-3,TRBD2,TGTGCCAGCAGCGAGGGACTAGCGCCATACGAGCAGTACTTC,CASSEGLAPYEQYF
TRBJ2-2,NA,TRBV7-6,NA,TGTGCCAGCAGCCCTGGGAGGCGGAACACCGGGGAGCTGTTTTTT,CASSPGRRNTGELFF
TRBJ2-1,NA,TRBV6-5,TRBD1,TGTGCCACTCGAACAGGGGGCTCCTACAATGAGCAGTTCTTC,CATRTGGSYNEQFF
TRBJ2-3,NA,TRBV7-2,TRBD2,TGTGCCAGCAGCCCGGGACTAGCTACGACAGATACGCAGTATTTT,CASSPGLATTDTQYF
TRBJ2-1,NA,TRBV6-5,NA,TGTGCCAGCAGTTCTGGACAGAGATGGTACAATGAGCAGTTCTTC,CASSSGQRWYNEQFF
TRBJ1-2,NA,TRBV29-1,NA,TGCAGCGGAATCCAGGCGGGCGTCTATGGCTACACCTTC,CSGIQAGVYGYTF
TRBJ2-1,NA,TRBV23-1,NA,TGCGCCCCTGACGTAGGGGCCCATGAGCAGTTCTTC,CAPDVGAHEQFF
TRBJ2-7,NA,TRBV27,TRBD2,TGTGCCAGCAGTTTAATGAGCGGGACCTCCTACGAGCAGTACTTC,CASSLMSGTSYEQYF